Listed here are 30 T cell receptor beta chains from one sample, sequenced in a study of CXCR3-negative and CXCR3-positive naive CD8 T cells. The method, 5' RACE with UMI labels, was used to prepare the TRB cDNA libraries. TCRdb reanalyzed the 5' RACE reads and collapses them to one entry per CDR3 protein, without DNA. This repertoire includes roughly 40,000 distinct CDR3 sequences. Sequenced sample: memory CD8+ T cells from blood. The receptors were gathered from a human donor in good health. Some clones in this sample may be carry-over from other donors' samples.

This sequence joins TRBV5-5 and TRBJ2-7; without DNA, the TCRdb call of TRBD2 cannot be checked. CDR1 and CDR2 from the germline V gene are SGHKS and YYEKEE (reference sequence). The CDR3 is 15 amino acids. This CDR3 reads CASSLFSGGSYEQYF.

This CDR3 is CASSFRAGELFF. The V and J genes are TRBV7-3 and TRBJ2-2. Germline V gene lookup returns CDR1 SGHTA and CDR2 FQGTGA. The CDR3 is 12 residues long.

This chain connects TRBV24-1 to TRBJ2-2; as DNA is missing, the TRBD2 call by TCRdb cannot be tested. The CDR3 covers 18 residues. Germline CDR1 KGHDR, CDR2 SFDVKD. CDR3: CATSDLPGAGGSTGELFF.

This chain connects TRBV29-1 to TRBJ2-5; the TRBD1 assignment by TCRdb is unverifiable without DNA. Per germline, CDR1 SQVTM and CDR2 ANQGSEA. CDR3 length: 13 residues. The CDR3 loop is CSALGWAKGTQYF.

V and J are TRBV29-1 and TRBJ1-2; there is no DNA to check the TCRdb D call of TRBD1. CDR1 is SQVTM, CDR2 ANQGSEA, per germline. The length of the CDR3 is 12 residues. CDR3: CSTLEVAGFNTF. Using reference TRBV29-1 and TRBJ1-2 for the parts outside the CDR3, the full variable domain is SAVISQKPSRDICQRGTSLTIQCQVDSQVTMMFWYRQQPGQSLTLIATANQGSEATYESGFVIDKFPISRPNLTFSTLTVSNMSPEDSSIYLCSTLEVAGFNTFGSGTRLTVV.

The V call is TRBV29-1, the J call TRBJ1-5. The germline gives CDR1 SQVTM, CDR2 ANQGSEA. The CDR3 has 13 residues. This chain's CDR3 is CSVEDGPFMTQHF. The variable domain in full, with the rest retrieved from reference TRBV29-1 and TRBJ1-5, is SAVISQKPSRDICQRGTSLTIQCQVDSQVTMMFWYRQQPGQSLTLIATANQGSEATYESGFVIDKFPISRPNLTFSTLTVSNMSPEDSSIYLCSVEDGPFMTQHFGDGTRLSIL.

The chain employs TRBV29-1 and TRBJ1-2. CDR3 size: 13 residues. Germline CDR1 is SQVTM and CDR2 is ANQGSEA. The CDR3 loop is CSVDATGPYGYTF.

J is TRBJ1-3 and V is TRBV4-2; the D call of TRBD1 rests on TCRdb alone, since no DNA is present to check it. The CDR3 runs to 17 residues. Germline-derived CDR1 and CDR2 are LGHNA and YNFKEQ. CDR3 sequence reads: CASSQGAPTYSGNTIYF.

This chain connects TRBV6-2 or TRBV6-3 to TRBJ2-2; the TCRdb D gene call, TRBD1, has no DNA to confirm it. Germline CDR1 reads MNHEY; CDR2 reads SVGEGT. The CDR3 has 15 residues. The CDR3 sequence is CASSSGQGFSGELFF.

The gene calls are TRBV6-1 and TRBJ2-2; there is no DNA to check the TCRdb D call of TRBD1. Germline V gives CDR1 MNHNS, CDR2 SASEGT. The CDR3 consists of 16 residues. CDR3 protein: CASSARTGGLGGELFF.

V is TRBV12-3 or TRBV12-4 and J is TRBJ2-5; TCRdb lists TRBD1, though no DNA is available to test this call. The CDR3 length is 14 residues. The CDR3 is CASSFLTGQETQYF.

The chain employs TRBV25-1 and TRBJ2-1; the D call of TRBD2 rests on TCRdb alone, since no DNA is present to check it. This CDR3 contains 14 residues. CDR1 and CDR2 from the germline V gene are MGHDK and SYGVNS. The CDR3 region is CASSSGGGDNEQFF.

The CDR3 loop is CASSLRGQGYEQYF. The chain carries TRBV5-6 and TRBJ2-7; TCRdb returns TRBD1, unconfirmable since there is no DNA. The CDR3 is 14 amino acids. The V gene's germline CDR1 is SGHDT and CDR2 YYEEEE.

The CDR3 protein is CASSTLTLAGKSDTQYF. The chain combines TRBV28 with TRBJ2-3; TCRdb outputs TRBD2, but without DNA this stays unchecked. Germline CDR1 is MDHEN and CDR2 is SYDVKM. The CDR3 loop spans 17 amino acids.

The chain recombines TRBV29-1 with TRBJ1-2. CDR1 SQVTM and CDR2 ANQGSEA come from the germline V gene. This CDR3 has 11 amino acids. This chain's CDR3 is CSVDSVWGYTF.

The gene calls are TRBV7-6 and TRBJ2-3. The CDR3 length is 11 residues. Germline loops: CDR1 SGHVS, CDR2 FNYEAQ. CDR3 amino acids: CASSLTDTQYF.

The genes are TRBV12-3 or TRBV12-4 and TRBJ2-7; TCRdb picks TRBD1, but there is no DNA to check that call. This CDR3 has 12 amino acids. CDR3 sequence: CASSLGGSEQYF.

The V and J genes are TRBV6-4 and TRBJ2-3. CDR3 size: 13 residues. Germline CDR1 is MRHNA and CDR2 is SNTAGT. This chain's CDR3 is CASSDYSTDTQYF.

V gene TRBV20-1 combines with J gene TRBJ2-7; TCRdb names TRBD2, which stays unverified in the absence of DNA. In germline, CDR1 is DFQATT, CDR2 SNEGSKA (reference sequence). This CDR3 has 14 amino acids. The CDR3 protein is CSARGSLVWYEQYF.

J is TRBJ2-3 and V is TRBV29-1. The CDR3 contains 11 residues. The germline V gene encodes CDR1 SQVTM and CDR2 ANQGSEA. The CDR3 loop reads CSQKGTDTQYF.

The rearrangement links TRBV12-3 or TRBV12-4 to TRBJ2-4; TCRdb selects TRBD1, and the lack of DNA leaves this call unchecked. This CDR3 contains 14 residues. The CDR3 reads CASNPGSSQNIQYF.

The chain joins TRBV7-2 to TRBJ2-2. The CDR3 runs 13 residues. Germline lookup yields CDR1 SGHTA and CDR2 FQGNSA. Here the CDR3 reads CASSLKNTGELFF.

The chain carries TRBV7-8 and TRBJ2-7; TCRdb selects TRBD2, and the lack of DNA leaves this call unchecked. Per germline, CDR1 SGHVS and CDR2 FQNEAQ. The CDR3 is 16 residues long. CDR3 amino acids: CASSLVPTTPPYEQYF. The full variable domain, with the rest looked up from reference TRBV7-8 and TRBJ2-7, is GAGVSQSPRYKVAKRGQDVALRCDPISGHVSLFWYQQALGQGPEFLTYFQNEAQLDKSGLPSDRFFAERPEGSVSTLKIQRTQQEDSAVYLCASSLVPTTPPYEQYFGPGTRLTVT.

This chain links TRBV11-3 with TRBJ1-1; TCRdb reports TRBD1, a call that lacks DNA to check it against. Germline CDR1 is SGHNT and CDR2 is YENEEA. The CDR3 is 14 amino acids. CDR3 loop: CAITFGAMNTEAFF. Full variable domain (remainder filled in from reference TRBV11-3 and TRBJ1-1): EAGVVQSPRYKIIEKKQPVAFWCNPISGHNTLYWYLQNLGQGPELLIRYENEEAVDDSQLPKDRFSAERLKGVDSTLKIQPAELGDSAVYLCAITFGAMNTEAFFGQGTRLTVV.

The rearrangement links TRBV23-1 to TRBJ2-7; with no DNA, the TCRdb D assignment of TRBD1 cannot be verified. TRBV23-1 is annotated as an ORF whose role is uncertain. This CDR3 contains 14 residues. The CDR3 spells CASSQSGDSCEQYF.

The chain employs TRBV7-2 and TRBJ1-1; the TCRdb call, TRBD1, lacks DNA for checking. Germline V CDR1 and CDR2: SGHTA, FQGNSA. The length of the CDR3 is 13 residues. The CDR3 sequence: CASRWTGNTEAFF.

The chain recombines TRBV7-6 with TRBJ1-6; TCRdb lists TRBD1, though no DNA is available to test this call. Germline lookup yields CDR1 SGHVS and CDR2 FNYEAQ. The CDR3 covers 14 residues. The CDR3 loop is CASSPTGYNSPLHF.

This chain uses TRBV29-1 with TRBJ2-7; there is no DNA to check the TCRdb D call of TRBD1. CDR1 is SQVTM, CDR2 ANQGSEA, per germline. The CDR3 has 13 residues. The CDR3: CSVEGQGAYEQYF.

Here the CDR3 reads CASTESSYNEQFF. The chain links TRBV7-2 to TRBJ2-1. CDR3 length equals 13 residues. The V gene's germline CDR1 is SGHTA and CDR2 FQGNSA.

The chain is built from TRBV27 and TRBJ2-1; TCRdb lists TRBD1, though no DNA is available to test this call. Per the germline V gene, CDR1 is MNHEY and CDR2 is SMNVEV (reference sequence). The CDR3 loop spans 13 amino acids. The CDR3 protein is CASSFQGNNEQFF.